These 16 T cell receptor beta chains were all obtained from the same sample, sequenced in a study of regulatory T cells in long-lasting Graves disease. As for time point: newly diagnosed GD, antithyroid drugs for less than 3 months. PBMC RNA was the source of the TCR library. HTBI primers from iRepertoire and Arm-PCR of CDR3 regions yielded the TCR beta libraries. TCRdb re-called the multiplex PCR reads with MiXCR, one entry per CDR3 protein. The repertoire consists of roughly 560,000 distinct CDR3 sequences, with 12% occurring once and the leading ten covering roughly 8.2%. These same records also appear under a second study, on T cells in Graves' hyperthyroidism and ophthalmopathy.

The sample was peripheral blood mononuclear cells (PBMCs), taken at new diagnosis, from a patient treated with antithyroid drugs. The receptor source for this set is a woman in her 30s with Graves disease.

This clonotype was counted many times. The CDR3 coding sequence is TGCAGTGCTAGTGACGGGAGCTCCTACGAGCAGTACTTC. This encodes CSASDGSSYEQYF. The chain combines TRBV20-1 with TRBJ2-7; D might be TRBD2 (6 bases). Germline V gene lookup returns CDR1 DFQATT and CDR2 SNEGSKA (reference sequence). Trimming shortened V by 3 bases and J by 0 bases, and 9 bases separated the two germline ends. This CDR3 region has 13 residues.

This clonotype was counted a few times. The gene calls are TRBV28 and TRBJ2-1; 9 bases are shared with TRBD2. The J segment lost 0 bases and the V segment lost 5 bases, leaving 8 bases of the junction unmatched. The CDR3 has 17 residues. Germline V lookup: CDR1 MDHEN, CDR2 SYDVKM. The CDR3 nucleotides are TGTGCCAGCAGTCCGCCCCCACTAGCGGGCTCCTACAATGAGCAGTTCTTC. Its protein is CASSPPPLAGSYNEQFF. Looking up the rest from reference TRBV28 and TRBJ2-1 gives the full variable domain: DVKVTQSSRYLVKRTGEKVFLECVQDMDHENMFWYRQDPGLGLRLIYFSYDVKMKEKGDIPEGYSVSREKKERFSLILESASTNQTSMYLCASSPPPLAGSYNEQFFGPGTRLTVL.

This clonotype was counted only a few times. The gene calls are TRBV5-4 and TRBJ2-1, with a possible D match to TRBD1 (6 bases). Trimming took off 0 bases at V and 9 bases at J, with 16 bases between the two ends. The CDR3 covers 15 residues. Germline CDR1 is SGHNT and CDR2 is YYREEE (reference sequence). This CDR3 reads CASSLGGLRLGEQFF. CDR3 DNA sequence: TGTGCCAGCAGCTTGGGGGGGCTGAGGTTGGGTGAGCAGTTCTTC. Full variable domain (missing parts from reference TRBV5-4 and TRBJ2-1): ETGVTQSPTHLIKTRGQQVTLRCSSQSGHNTVSWYQQALGQGPQFIFQYYREEENGRGNFPPRFSGLQFPNYSSELNVNALELDDSALYLCASSLGGLRLGEQFFGPGTRLTVL.

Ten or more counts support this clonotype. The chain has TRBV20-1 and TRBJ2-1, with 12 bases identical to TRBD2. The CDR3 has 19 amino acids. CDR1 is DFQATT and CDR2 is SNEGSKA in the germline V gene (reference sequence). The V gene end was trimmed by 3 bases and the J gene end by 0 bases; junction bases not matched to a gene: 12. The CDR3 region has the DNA TGCAGTGCTAGGTTGCCTAGCGGGAGGGCCAGTAGCTCCTACAATGAGCAGTTCTTC. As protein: CSARLPSGRASSSYNEQFF.

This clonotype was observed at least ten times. Written as DNA, the CDR3 is TGTGCCAGCTCACCTCGACTCCCTGAAGCTTTCTTT. Protein: CASSPRLPEAFF. The chain uses TRBV18 and TRBJ1-1; D call uncertain. Trimming took 3 bases from V and 6 from J, leaving 8 bases between them. This CDR3 is 12 amino acids long. CDR1 and CDR2 (germline): KGHSH, LQKENI.

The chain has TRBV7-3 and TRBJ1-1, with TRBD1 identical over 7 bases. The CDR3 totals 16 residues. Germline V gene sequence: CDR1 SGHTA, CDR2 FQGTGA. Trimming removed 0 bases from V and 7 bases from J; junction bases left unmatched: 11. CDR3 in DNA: TGTGCCAGCAGCTTAACGGGGACAGATAGAACAGGTGAAGCTTTCTTT. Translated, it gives CASSLTGTDRTGEAFF.

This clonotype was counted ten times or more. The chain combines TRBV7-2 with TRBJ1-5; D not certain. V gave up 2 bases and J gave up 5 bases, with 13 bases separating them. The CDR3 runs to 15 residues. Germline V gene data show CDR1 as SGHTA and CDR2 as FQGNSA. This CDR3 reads CASSLTGVMDQPQHF. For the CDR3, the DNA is TGTGCCAGCAGCTTAACGGGTGTTATGGATCAGCCCCAGCATTTT.

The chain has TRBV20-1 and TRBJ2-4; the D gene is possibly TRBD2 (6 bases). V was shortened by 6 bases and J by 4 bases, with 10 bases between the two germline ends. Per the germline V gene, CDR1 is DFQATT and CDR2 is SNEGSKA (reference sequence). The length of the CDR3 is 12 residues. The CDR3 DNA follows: TGCAGTGCCGCCGGGAGTAAAAACATTCAGTACTTC. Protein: CSAAGSKNIQYF.

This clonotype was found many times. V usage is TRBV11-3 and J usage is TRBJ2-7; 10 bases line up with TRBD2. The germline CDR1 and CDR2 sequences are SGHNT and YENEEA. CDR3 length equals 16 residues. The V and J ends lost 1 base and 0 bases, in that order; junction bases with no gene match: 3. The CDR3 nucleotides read TGTGCCAGCAGCTTAGGAGTAGCGGGAGGCTCCTACGAGCAGTACTTC. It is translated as CASSLGVAGGSYEQYF.

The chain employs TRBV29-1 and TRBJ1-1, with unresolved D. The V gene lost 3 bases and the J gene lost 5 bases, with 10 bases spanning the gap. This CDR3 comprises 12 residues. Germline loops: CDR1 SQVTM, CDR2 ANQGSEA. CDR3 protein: CSVDVPGTEAFF. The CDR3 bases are TGCAGCGTTGACGTTCCCGGGACTGAAGCTTTCTTT. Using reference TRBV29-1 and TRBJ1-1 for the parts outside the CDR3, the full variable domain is SAVISQKPSRDICQRGTSLTIQCQVDSQVTMMFWYRQQPGQSLTLIATANQGSEATYESGFVIDKFPISRPNLTFSTLTVSNMSPEDSSIYLCSVDVPGTEAFFGQGTRLTVV.

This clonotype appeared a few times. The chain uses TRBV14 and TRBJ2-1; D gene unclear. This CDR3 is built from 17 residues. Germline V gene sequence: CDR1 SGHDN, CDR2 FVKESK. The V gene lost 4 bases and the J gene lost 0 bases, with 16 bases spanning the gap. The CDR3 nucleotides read TGTGCCAGCAGCCCGAAAAGGTCGTCCCACTCCTACAATGAGCAGTTCTTC. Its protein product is CASSPKRSSHSYNEQFF.

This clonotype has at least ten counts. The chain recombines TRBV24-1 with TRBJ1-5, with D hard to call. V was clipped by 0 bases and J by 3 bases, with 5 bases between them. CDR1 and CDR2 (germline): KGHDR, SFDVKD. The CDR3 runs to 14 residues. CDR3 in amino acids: CATSDLTVNQPQHF. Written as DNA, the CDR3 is TGTGCCACCAGTGATTTGACAGTCAATCAGCCCCAGCATTTT.

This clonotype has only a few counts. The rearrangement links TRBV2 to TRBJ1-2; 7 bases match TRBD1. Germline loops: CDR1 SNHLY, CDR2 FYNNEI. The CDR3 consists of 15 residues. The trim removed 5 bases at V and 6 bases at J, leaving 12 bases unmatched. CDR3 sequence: CASSYTNDRVDGYTF. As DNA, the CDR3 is TGTGCCAGCAGTTACACTAATGACAGGGTAGATGGCTACACCTTC. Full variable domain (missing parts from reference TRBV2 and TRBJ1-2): EPEVTQTPSHQVTQMGQEVILRCVPISNHLYFYWYRQILGQKVEFLVSFYNNEISEKSEIFDDQFSVERPDGSNFTLKIRSTKLEDSAMYFCASSYTNDRVDGYTFGSGTRLTVV.

In DNA form, the CDR3 reads TGCAGCGTTTACGACAGCGGTAATTCTGGCTACACCTTC. It yields the protein CSVYDSGNSGYTF. This sequence joins TRBV29-1 and TRBJ1-2; possible D gene TRBD1, 5 bases. This CDR3 spans 13 amino acids. Trimming pared 5 bases from V and 7 bases from J, leaving 17 bases between. CDR1 and CDR2 (germline): SQVTM, ANQGSEA.

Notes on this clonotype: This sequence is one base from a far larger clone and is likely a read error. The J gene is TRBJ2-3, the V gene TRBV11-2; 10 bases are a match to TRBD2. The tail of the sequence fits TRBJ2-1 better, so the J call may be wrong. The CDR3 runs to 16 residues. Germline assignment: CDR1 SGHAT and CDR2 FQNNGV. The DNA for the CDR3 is TGTGCCAGCAGCTTTGAGTTAGCGGGAGGAAACAAAGAGCAGTTCTTC. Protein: CASSFELAGGNKEQFF.

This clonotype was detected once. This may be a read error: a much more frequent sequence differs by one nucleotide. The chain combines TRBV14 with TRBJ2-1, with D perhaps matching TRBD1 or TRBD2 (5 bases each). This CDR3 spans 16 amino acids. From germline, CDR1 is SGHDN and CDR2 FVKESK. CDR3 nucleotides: TGTGCCAGCAGCCAAGATGGGGGTTTTTCCTACAATGAGCGGTTCTTC. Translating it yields CASSQDGGFSYNERFF.